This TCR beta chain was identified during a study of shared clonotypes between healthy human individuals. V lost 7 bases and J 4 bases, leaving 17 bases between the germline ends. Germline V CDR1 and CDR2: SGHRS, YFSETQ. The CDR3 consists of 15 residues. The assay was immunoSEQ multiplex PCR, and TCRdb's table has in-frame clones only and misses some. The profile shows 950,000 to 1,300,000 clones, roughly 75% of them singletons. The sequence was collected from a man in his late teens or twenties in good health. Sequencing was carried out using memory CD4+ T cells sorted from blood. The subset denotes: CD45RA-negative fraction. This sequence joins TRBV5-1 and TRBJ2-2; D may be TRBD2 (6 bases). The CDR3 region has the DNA TGCGCCAGCCGCCCGGAGGGGTCTGGCACCGGGGAGCTGTTTTTT. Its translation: CASRPEGSGTGELFF. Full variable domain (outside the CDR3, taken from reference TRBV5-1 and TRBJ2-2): KAGVTQTPRYLIKTRGQQVTLSCSPISGHRSVSWYQQTPGQGLQFLFEYFSETQRNKGNFPGRFSGRQFSNSRSEMNVSTLELGDSALYLCASRPEGSGTGELFFGEGSRLTVL.